Listed below are T cell receptor beta chains from one sample, sequenced in a study of blood T cell repertoires in COVID-19. Some clones are missing from TCRdb's copy, which holds only in-frame ones; the method was immunoSEQ multiplex PCR. The top ten clones hold 0.97% of a sample with about 100,000 clones, 80% to 95% of them seen once. Sequencing was done on a sample of peripheral blood. The receptors originated from a man aged 60 to 69 with acute or convalescent COVID-19. CDR3s include the opening cysteine and the closing phenylalanine or tryptophan. A D gene is named only where the DNA matches it firmly. Clone sizes are given selectively: once, few, many, or a class where the clone is expanded.

J gene | D gene | V gene | clone size | CDR3 DNA | CDR3 protein
TRBJ1-2 | TRBD1 | TRBV5-1 | . | TGCGCCAGCAGCCCAGATGGGGACAGGCAACGTGGCTACACCTTC | CASSPDGDRQRGYTF
TRBJ2-1 | . | TRBV28 | . | TGTGCCAGCAGGGGGGGTGGGGCCTCCACGATCCATGAGCAGTTCTTC | CASRGGGASTIHEQFF
TRBJ2-5 | TRBD2 | TRBV5-4 | . | TGTGCCAGCAGCTTGGCCGCGGGGGTGGCGGGTCAAGAGACCCAGTACTTC | CASSLAAGVAGQETQYF
TRBJ2-5 | TRBD2 | TRBV7-6 | few | TGTGCCAGCAGTCTCTTAAGGGCGGGAGCCCAAGAGACCCAGTACTTC | CASSLLRAGAQETQYF
TRBJ2-5 | . | TRBV10-3 | . | TGTGCCATCAGTGAGTCCCCGGGTAAACAAGAGACCCAGTACTTC | CAISESPGKQETQYF
TRBJ1-5 | . | TRBV5-1 | . | TGCGCCAGCAGCTTGGGAGGGAATAGCAATCAGCCCCAGCATTTT | CASSLGGNSNQPQHF
TRBJ2-3 | TRBD1 | TRBV19 | . | TGTGCCAGTAGGGGGACAGAAGCAGATACGCAGTATTTT | CASRGTEADTQYF
TRBJ1-6 | . | TRBV4-1 | . | TGCGCCAGCAGCCAAAGGTCCGGGGTTGTTTCACCCCTCCACTTT | CASSQRSGVVSPLHF
TRBJ2-2 | . | TRBV5-1 | . | TGCGCCAGCAGCTTTGGCAGGGCGAACACCGGGGAGCTGTTTTTT | CASSFGRANTGELFF
TRBJ1-5 | TRBD1 | TRBV2 | few | TGTGCCAGCGAACAGGGGGGATCAATTCAGCCCCAGCATTTT | CASEQGGSIQPQHF
TRBJ2-1 | . | TRBV5-4 | . | TGTGCCAGCAGCTTGGTGTCAGGGAACAATGAGCAGTTCTTC | CASSLVSGNNEQFF
TRBJ1-3 | TRBD1 | TRBV5-4 | . | TGTGCCAGCAGCTTGGCCACCGGGACAGGGAGGGGAAACACCATATATTTT | CASSLATGTGRGNTIYF
TRBJ1-6 | . | TRBV11-2 | once | TGTGCCAGCAGTTCGACCGAGACAGGCCGTAATTCACCCCTCCACTTT | CASSSTETGRNSPLHF
TRBJ2-5 | . | TRBV11-3 | . | TGTGCCAGCAGCTTAGGAAGAGGGTCAGAGACCCAGTACTTC | CASSLGRGSETQYF
TRBJ1-1 | . | TRBV29-1 | . | TGCAGCGTTGAACCCTCGGGGATGAACACTGAAGCTTTCTTT | CSVEPSGMNTEAFF
TRBJ1-6 | TRBD1 | TRBV4-2 | . | TGTGCCAGCAGCCCGACAGGGGGTAACTCACCCCTCCACTTT | CASSPTGGNSPLHF
TRBJ1-5 | . | TRBV6-1 | . | TGTGCCAGCAGTGAAGAGTGGGGGCCTGTGGGCAATCAGCCCCAGCATTTT | CASSEEWGPVGNQPQHF
TRBJ1-4 | TRBD1 | TRBV18 | . | TGTGCCAGCTCACCGGTGGGGACAGTCGAAAAACTGTTTTTT | CASSPVGTVEKLFF
TRBJ2-7 | TRBD1 | TRBV7-6 | . | TGTGCCAGCAGCTCGACAGGGGGCTCACCGTTCTTCGAGCAGTACTTC | CASSSTGGSPFFEQYF
TRBJ1-4 | TRBD1 | TRBV6-1 | . | TGTGCCAGCAGTGACCCAGGGGGCCAGGAAAAACTGTTTTTT | CASSDPGGQEKLFF
TRBJ2-7 | TRBD1 | TRBV7-2 | few | TGTGCCAGCAGCTTACCCGGGACAGTTTACGAGCAGTACTTC | CASSLPGTVYEQYF
TRBJ2-3 | TRBD2 | TRBV28 | few | TGTGCCAGCAATCGGGGGGTATCTAGCACAGATACGCAGTATTTT | CASNRGVSSTDTQYF
TRBJ1-1 | . | TRBV9 | . | TGTGCCAGCAGCGTAGCCCCCCCAGGCATGAACACTGAAGCTTTCTTT | CASSVAPPGMNTEAFF
TRBJ2-5 | . | TRBV9 | once | TGTGCCAGCAGCGTAGCCCTTATGGAGACCCAGTACTTC | CASSVALMETQYF
TRBJ1-4 | . | TRBV5-4 | . | TGTGCCAGCAGCAGCCAGGGCAGAAGTGGGGAAAAACTGTTTTTT | CASSSQGRSGEKLFF
TRBJ1-1 | . | TRBV30 | . | TGTGCCTGGAATTCGGGGGACGCTGAAGCTTTCTTT | CAWNSGDAEAFF
TRBJ2-7 | . | TRBV5-1 | . | TGCGCCAGCAGCCTGACAGCATCCTACGAGCAGTACTTC | CASSLTASYEQYF
TRBJ1-4 | . | TRBV1 | . | TGCACCAGCAGCCAATCGGACAGGGGGTCGTGCACTAATGAAAAACTGTTTTTT | CTSSQSDRGSCTNEKLFF
TRBJ1-5 | TRBD1 | TRBV19 | . | TGTGCCAGTACCTTATTCCCTGGACAGGCAGAGGGCAATCAGCCCCAGCATTTT | CASTLFPGQAEGNQPQHF
TRBJ2-3 | TRBD2 | TRBV24-1 | . | TGTGCCACCAGGGCGGGAGTAGGCACAGATACGCAGTATTTT | CATRAGVGTDTQYF
TRBJ1-4 | . | TRBV7-9 | . | TGTGCCAGCAGCTCAGATGCGACCGGGAATTATGAAAAACTGTTTTTT | CASSSDATGNYEKLFF
TRBJ1-6 | . | TRBV7-3 | . | TGTGCCAGCAGCTTAAATCCGGGTTATAATTCACCCCTCCACTTT | CASSLNPGYNSPLHF
TRBJ2-3 | TRBD1 | TRBV5-1 | . | TGCGCCAGCAGCTTGGCCGAGACAGGGGCGGGCACAGATACGCAGTATTTT | CASSLAETGAGTDTQYF
TRBJ1-2 | . | TRBV30 | . | TGTGCCTGGAGATCCAGGGCGACCCCCGACTATGGCTACACCTTC | CAWRSRATPDYGYTF
TRBJ2-3 | . | TRBV5-6 | . | TGTGCCAGCAGCTCCCCGGACGTAGGGGCCACAGATACGCAGTATTTT | CASSSPDVGATDTQYF
TRBJ1-6 | TRBD1 | TRBV19 | once | TGTGCCAGTAGGGTCATACAGGGGGCTCGGGATTCACCCCTCCACTTT | CASRVIQGARDSPLHF
TRBJ1-3 | TRBD1 | TRBV24-1 | . | TGTGCCACCAGTGGTAAGACAGGGGACGGAAACACCATATATTTT | CATSGKTGDGNTIYF
TRBJ2-1 | TRBD1 | TRBV7-9 | . | TGTGCCAGCAGCTTAGTACGGACAGGGGGTTGGGATGAGCAGTTCTTC | CASSLVRTGGWDEQFF
TRBJ1-2 | TRBD1 | TRBV2 | . | TGTGCCAGCCGGACAGGAGGGGATGGCTACACCTTC | CASRTGGDGYTF
TRBJ1-5 | . | TRBV19 | . | TGTGCCAGTAGTATTCCCGGGGTAAGGGAGCGGAGCAATCAGCCCCAGCATTTT | CASSIPGVRERSNQPQHF
TRBJ2-1 | TRBD2 | TRBV4-1 | . | TGCGCCAGCAGCCAAGATACTAGCGGATACAATGAGCAGTTCTTC | CASSQDTSGYNEQFF
TRBJ2-2 | TRBD1 | TRBV18 | . | TGTGCCAGCTCACCTAGGGGGCTCGCGAACACCGGGGAGCTGTTTTTT | CASSPRGLANTGELFF
TRBJ2-2 | . | TRBV19 | . | TGTGCCAGTAGTAGGGGAGCTCCCGGGGAGCTGTTTTTT | CASSRGAPGELFF
TRBJ2-2 | . | TRBV25-1 | . | TGTGCCAGCAGTAGACGGAGTATGCTGAACACCGGGGAGCTGTTTTTT | CASSRRSMLNTGELFF
TRBJ2-3 | TRBD2 | TRBV5-1 | . | TGCGCCAGCAGCGACGGGACTACCCTGGCAGATACGCAGTATTTT | CASSDGTTLADTQYF
TRBJ1-2 | . | TRBV14 | . | TGTGCCAGCAGCCAAGGAGGAGGCCTCCCTCGGACCTTC | CASSQGGGLPRTF
TRBJ1-4 | . | TRBV3-1/TRBV3-2 | . | TGTGCCAGCAGCTCACAGGGAGGGGGTGAAAAACTGTTTTTT | CASSSQGGGEKLFF
TRBJ1-3 | . | TRBV6-6 | . | TGTGCCAGCCGGAACGGGGACTCTGGAAACACCATATATTTT | CASRNGDSGNTIYF